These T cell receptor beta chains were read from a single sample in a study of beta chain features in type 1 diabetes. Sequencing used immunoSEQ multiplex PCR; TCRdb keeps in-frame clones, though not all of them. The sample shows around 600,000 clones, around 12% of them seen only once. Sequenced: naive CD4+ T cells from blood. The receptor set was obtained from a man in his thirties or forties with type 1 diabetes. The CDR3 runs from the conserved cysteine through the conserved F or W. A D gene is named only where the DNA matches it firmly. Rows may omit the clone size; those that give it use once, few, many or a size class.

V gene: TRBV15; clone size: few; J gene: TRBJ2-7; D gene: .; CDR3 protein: CATSPRGSHFYEQYF; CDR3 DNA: TGTGCCACCAGCCCGCGCGGATCTCATTTCTACGAGCAGTACTTC
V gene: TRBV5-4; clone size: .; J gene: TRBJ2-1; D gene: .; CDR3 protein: CASSLTQGPYNEQFF; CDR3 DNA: TGTGCCAGCAGCTTGACCCAGGGACCTTACAATGAGCAGTTCTTC
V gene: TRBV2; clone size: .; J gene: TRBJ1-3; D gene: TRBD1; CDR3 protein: CASRRQGAPGNTIYF; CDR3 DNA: TGTGCCAGCAGGCGACAGGGGGCCCCGGGAAACACCATATATTTT
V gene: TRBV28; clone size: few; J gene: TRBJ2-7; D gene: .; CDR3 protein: CASSLGGQYEQYF; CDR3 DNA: TGTGCCAGCAGTTTAGGCGGACAGTACGAGCAGTACTTC
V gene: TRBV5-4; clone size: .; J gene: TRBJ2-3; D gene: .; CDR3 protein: CASSNPSTDTQYF; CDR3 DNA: TGTGCCAGCAGCAACCCTAGCACAGATACGCAGTATTTT
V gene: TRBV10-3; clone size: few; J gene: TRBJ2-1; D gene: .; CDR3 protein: CAISELADNEQFF; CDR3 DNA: TGTGCCATCAGTGAGTTAGCAGACAATGAGCAGTTCTTC
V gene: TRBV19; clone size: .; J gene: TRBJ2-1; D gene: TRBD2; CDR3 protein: CASSIGSGRPSEQFF; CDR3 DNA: TGTGCCAGTAGTATAGGTAGCGGGCGTCCTTCTGAGCAGTTCTTC
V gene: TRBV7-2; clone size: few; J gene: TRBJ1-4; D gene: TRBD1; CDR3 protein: CASSLAKGGTEKLFF; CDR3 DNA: TGTGCCAGCAGCTTAGCGAAAGGGGGCACTGAAAAACTGTTTTTT
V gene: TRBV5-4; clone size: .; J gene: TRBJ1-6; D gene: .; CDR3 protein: CASSPGANSPLHF; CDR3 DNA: TGTGCCAGCAGCCCTGGGGCCAATTCACCCCTCCACTTT
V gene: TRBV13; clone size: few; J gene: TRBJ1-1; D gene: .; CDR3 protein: CASSLGTDLEAFF; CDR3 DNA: TGTGCCAGCAGCCTTGGGACCGATCTAGAAGCTTTCTTT
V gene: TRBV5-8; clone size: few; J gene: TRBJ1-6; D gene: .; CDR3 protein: CASSLRHDSPLHF; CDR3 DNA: TGTGCCAGCAGCTTGAGACATGATTCACCCCTCCACTTT
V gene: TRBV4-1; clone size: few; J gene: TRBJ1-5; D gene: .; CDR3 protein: CASSQERTSNQPQHF; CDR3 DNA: TGCGCCAGCAGCCAAGAAAGGACAAGCAATCAGCCCCAGCATTTT
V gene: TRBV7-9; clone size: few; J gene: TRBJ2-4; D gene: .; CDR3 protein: CASSPGGDNQYF; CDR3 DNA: TGTGCCAGCAGCCCTGGGGGCGACAATCAGTACTTC
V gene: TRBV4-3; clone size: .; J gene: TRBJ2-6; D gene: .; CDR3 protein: CASSQGQGPGANVLTF; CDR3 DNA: TGCGCCAGCAGCCAAGGCCAGGGCCCTGGGGCCAACGTCCTGACTTTC
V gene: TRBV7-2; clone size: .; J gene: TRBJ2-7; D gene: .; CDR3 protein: CASLAGQAWLGEQYF; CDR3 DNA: TGTGCCAGCCTCGCAGGGCAGGCCTGGTTGGGGGAGCAGTACTTC
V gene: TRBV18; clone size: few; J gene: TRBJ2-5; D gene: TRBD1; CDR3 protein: CASSPTGGQETQYF; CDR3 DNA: TGTGCCAGCTCACCAACAGGGGGTCAAGAGACCCAGTACTTC
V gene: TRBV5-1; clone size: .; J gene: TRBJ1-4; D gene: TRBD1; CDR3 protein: CASSTGQAENEKLFF; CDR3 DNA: TGCGCCAGCAGCACCGGACAGGCCGAAAATGAAAAACTGTTTTTT
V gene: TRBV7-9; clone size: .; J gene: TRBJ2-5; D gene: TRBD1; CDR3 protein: CASSQGQVQETQYF; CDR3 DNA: TGTGCCAGCAGCCAGGGACAGGTCCAAGAGACCCAGTACTTC
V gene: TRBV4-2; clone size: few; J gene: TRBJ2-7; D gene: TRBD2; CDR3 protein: CASSQTLAGTHEQYF; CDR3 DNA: TGTGCCAGCAGCCAAACACTAGCGGGGACCCACGAGCAGTACTTC
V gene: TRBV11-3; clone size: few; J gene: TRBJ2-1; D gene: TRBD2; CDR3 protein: CASSLVTSGHYNEQFF; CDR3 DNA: TGTGCCAGCAGCTTAGTGACTAGCGGGCACTACAATGAGCAGTTCTTC
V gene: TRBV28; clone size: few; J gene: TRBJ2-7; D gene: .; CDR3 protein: CASSLSTYEQYF; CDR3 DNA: TGTGCCAGCAGTTTATCTACCTACGAGCAGTACTTC
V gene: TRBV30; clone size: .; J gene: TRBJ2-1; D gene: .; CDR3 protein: CAISRGAVYEQFF; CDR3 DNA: TGTGCCATCTCCAGGGGGGCAGTCTATGAGCAGTTCTTC
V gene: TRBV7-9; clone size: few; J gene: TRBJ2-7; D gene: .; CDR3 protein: CASSSQGSYEQYF; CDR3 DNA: TGTGCCAGCAGCTCACAGGGCAGCTACGAGCAGTACTTC